This record looks at one T cell receptor beta chain sequence and its context. Seattle's enrolled individuals joined amid active infection and were then monitored longitudinally. The sample comes from a study of blood T cell repertoires in COVID-19. Across the whole study: The United States, Italy and Spain provided the acute and convalescent COVID-19 samples.

Profiled with immunoSEQ multiplex PCR; TCRdb holds only in-frame clones, not every one. Of about 97,000 clones in the sample, roughly 92% were seen once. The material sequenced was peripheral blood. This clonotype was obtained from a woman aged 45-60 years with COVID-19, enrolled during active disease.

CDR3 DNA: TGTGCCAGCAGCCACAGGGTAGTCGACACCGGGGAGCTGTTTTTT. It specifies CASSHRVVDTGELFF. The gene calls are TRBV11-3 and TRBJ2-2; a weak D match, TRBD1 (6 bases). This CDR3 has 15 amino acids. Trimming stripped 5 bases from V and 3 bases from J, with 13 bases between. The germline V gene has CDR1 SGHNT and CDR2 YENEEA.